Below, one T cell receptor (beta chain) is given with its context. This sample was included in a study of blood T cell repertoires in COVID-19. Study-wide context: Material from acute and convalescent COVID-19 was sourced from the United States, Italy and Spain. T cells, B-cell-depleted T cells, or PBMCs supplied cDNA or gDNA.

The V end was cut by 1 base, the J end by 0 bases, with 7 bases between. The length of the CDR3 is 16 residues. Germline CDR1 is LNHDA and CDR2 is SQIVND (reference sequence). Libraries were prepared by immunoSEQ multiplex PCR; TCRdb keeps only in-frame clonotypes and omits some of them. This repertoire shows just under 250,000 clones, about 90% found once; its top ten account for about 3%. The chain combines TRBV19 with TRBJ1-6; D uncertain. The sample was peripheral blood. The sequence was obtained from a woman in her twenties or thirties who had recovered from COVID-19. CDR3 DNA sequence: TGTGCCAGTAGTATAGGCGGCAGCTCCTATAATTCACCCCTCCACTTT. Its translation is CASSIGGSSYNSPLHF.